Described below is a single TCR beta chain sequence and its context. These data belong to a study of blood T cell repertoires in COVID-19. Overall study context: Sample material is recorded as cDNA or gDNA derived from T cells, B-cell-depleted T cells, or PBMCs.

Participants' reported clinical history set cohort assignment. The method was immunoSEQ multiplex PCR; TCRdb's version includes in-frame clones alone and lacks a portion of them. The table lists about 400,000 clones, around 90% of them singletons, with just under 2% in the top ten. The source of this sequence is a woman between 18 and 30 years old with acute COVID-19. The material sequenced was PBMCs or T cells enriched from blood (not recorded which).

Here the CDR3 reads CASSLALPTPNTEAFF. The CDR3 DNA reads as TGTGCCAGCAGCTTAGCGCTCCCGACACCGAACACTGAAGCTTTCTTT. J is TRBJ1-1 and V is TRBV7-9, with no clear D. The CDR3 consists of 16 residues. V was shortened by 0 bases and J by 1 base, with 12 bases between the two germline ends. The germline V gene encodes CDR1 SEHNR and CDR2 FQNEAQ (reference sequence).